This T cell receptor (beta chain) originates from a study of cytomegalovirus exposure and HLA in healthy donors (TCRdb year 2017). Turning to the overall study: According to a later analysis, one platform produced both the approximately 110 validation repertoires and the 550 to 800 repertoires of the first cohort. The study aimed to test whether signatures of past pathogen exposure could be identified by cataloging public T cell receptors. Along with the roughly 610-subject first cohort, a separate validation cohort of over a hundred different subjects was used. To predict cytomegalovirus infection status, the study combined high-throughput TCR immunosequencing, statistical association of individual TCRs with disease status, and machine learning.

Reading the germline V gene gives CDR1 MNHEY and CDR2 SVGAGI. V drops 8 bases and J drops 6 bases, leaving 8 bases in between. The CDR3 covers 11 residues, taking in both the cysteine and the phenylalanine. The CDR3 DNA has 33 bases and is translated from base 1. Separate from the roughly 650-subject first cohort, the validation cohort of more than 90 subjects was the group to which the donors belonged. About this clone itself: No antigen is known for it. No much larger clone exists at a distance of one base, and base qualities are not known.

The research as a whole found: A later analysis found that TCRs clustered in the first cohort also tended to co-occur in the 95 to 150 validation repertoires, with more than 90% of cluster scores above 0. Most TCR sequences were observed very rarely across donors, whereas some public TCRs were present in many individuals. Cytomegalovirus status was reported to be diagnosed by the classifier with high specificity and sensitivity in both the original and validation cohorts. According to the authors, the approach could potentially be generalized to other disease states and immunological phenotypes. A later analysis lacked HLA typing for the validation cohort, so it scored co-occurrence in that cohort across all 120 repertoires. Three of the identified cytomegalovirus-associated TCR beta chains were confirmed in vitro to be specific for cytomegalovirus antigens. A total of 150 or so TCR beta chains were listed by the study as associated with cytomegalovirus.

Libraries were constructed by the immunoSEQ multiplex PCR assay. Per the original workflow: A statistical classification framework was built for diagnosing cytomegalovirus status from the catalog of TCR beta chain sequences. In TCRdb, the immuneACCESS table is reduced to in-frame sequences with V and J assigned. These tables do not hold every clone; where another copy was compared, an unresolved V gene accounts for under half, and the others remain unexplained. V, J and clone size were drawn from that table, and D and trimming were deduced from the DNA. The sample table records about 350,000 clones; around 87% of these occur just once. The top ten clones comprise approximately 1.1% of the sample.

This sequence originates from a woman aged 30 to 39 in good health and CMV-seropositive. What was sequenced was PBMCs. The sequence links TRBV6-5 to TRBJ2-1, with the D gene uncertain. The nucleotides read TGTGCCAGCCACGGACCCAATGAGCAGTTCTTC. It is translated as CASHGPNEQFF.